This T cell receptor beta chain was identified in a study of T cell clonality in common variable immunodeficiency (dated by TCRdb to the mid-2010s). The research as a whole found: Differences among patients in the CVID cohort limited the correlations between repertoire features and clinical complications. Increased TCRbeta clonality was found in CVID subjects compared with healthy controls (t-test p = 0.018), with the increase being most characteristic of about a third of subjects. Healthy controls shared more TCRbeta clones with each other than CVID subjects shared among themselves (p < 0.0001). According to the authors, figuring out what caused the increased clonality in CVID would require sequencing the repertoires of T cell subpopulations. Although equal DNA input was used, an average of roughly 80,000 unique sequences per sample was obtained for controls, compared with approximately 30,000 for CVID samples. Fewer deletions and N-nucleotide insertions were reportedly observed in CVID TCRbeta sequences, and highly modified clones with 13 or more V deletions were reportedly absent from CVID TCRbeta sequences.

The CDR3 spans 13 residues, from the cysteine through the phenylalanine. The DNA shown is the part of the CDR3 that was read: 30 bases, in frame from base 1. Looking up the germline V gene (reference sequence) yields CDR1 SGHKS and CDR2 YYEKEE. This clone was observed at least ten times. The antigen it recognizes is unknown. The read ends 3 residues before the CDR3 terminus; that terminus is restored from the germline J gene. Equivalent amounts of genomic DNA from CVID and control samples were used as sequencing input. For every sample, a 60 bp segment covering the rearranged TCRbeta CDR3 region was amplified and then sequenced. The immunoSEQ assay, a bias-corrected multiplex PCR with high-throughput sequencing, was employed for TCRbeta amplification. On the study's bioinformatics: Every unique nucleotide sequence counted as a clone and was annotated with V, D and J genes, copy number and frequency. Sequences were labeled productive if in frame, and non-productive if out of frame or containing stop codons. As previously described, clonality was computed from Shannon's entropy. Mean CDR3 Kyte-Doolittle hydropathy was derived from the predicted amino acid sequences of productive clones. The R hclust function was used to hierarchically cluster scaled V gene usage with Manhattan distance and complete linkage. To assess clone sharing by CDR3 amino acid sequence, 12 repertoires per group were resampled over 100 rounds. The repertoires were screened for 70 published EBV-specific TCRbeta sequences and roughly 240 published CMV-specific TCRbeta sequences. Two CVID samples yielding fewer than 10,000 sequences were excluded from analysis, leaving under 50 CVID repertoires. Sourced from immuneACCESS, this table was stored by TCRdb with only in-frame sequences that have V and J called. A share of the clones is absent; for the studies checked, an unresolved V gene accounts for under half, and the remainder has no known explanation. For V, J and clone size, that table is used; D and trimming come from the DNA. In this sample the table shows tens of thousands of clones, and no singletons are among them. Approximately 2.3% of the sample is in the top ten clones.

Diagnosis of CVID followed standard criteria, namely serum IgG, IgA and/or IgM below the normal range together with specific antibody deficiency. There were about 42 subjects in the CVID group (roughly 15 female and 29 male), ranging in age from about 9 to 65 years, with a mean age of 40. Both CVID patients and healthy controls were predominantly of Caucasian heritage. At the time of study participation, every CVID subject had been on replacement immunoglobulin therapy for at least one year. No CVID subject was ill or taking immunomodulatory or immunosuppressive medication when blood was collected. From each donor, about 4.5 to 9 ml of heparinized peripheral whole blood was collected. Genomic DNA from adults with common variable immune deficiency (CVID) and from healthy adult controls was the source for sequencing TCRbeta CDR3 repertoires. Diluted blood was subjected to density centrifugation over Hypaque 1077 or Ficoll-Paque for isolation of peripheral blood mononuclear cells. Genomic DNA was obtained from unsorted mononuclear cells using either Qiagen column purification or a centrifugation-based method.

The receptor chain draws on TRBV5-5 and TRBJ1-2, with the D gene not confidently named. This receptor was obtained from a human donor with common variable immunodeficiency. The specimen was peripheral blood mononuclear cells. The CDR3 corresponds to CASSLFADWGYTF. The CDR3 DNA, read in part, is TGTGCCAGCAGCCTATTCGCGGACTGGGGC.